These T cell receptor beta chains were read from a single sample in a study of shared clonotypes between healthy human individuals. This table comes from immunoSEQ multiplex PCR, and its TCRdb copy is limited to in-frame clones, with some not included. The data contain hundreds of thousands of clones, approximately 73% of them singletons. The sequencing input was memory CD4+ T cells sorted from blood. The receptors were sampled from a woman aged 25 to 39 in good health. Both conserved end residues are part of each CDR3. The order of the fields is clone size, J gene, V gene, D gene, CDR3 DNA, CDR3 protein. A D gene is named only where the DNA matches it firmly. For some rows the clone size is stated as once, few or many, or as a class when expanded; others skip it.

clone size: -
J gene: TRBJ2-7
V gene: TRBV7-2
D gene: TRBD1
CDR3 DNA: TGTGCCAGCAGCTTAGTTGGGACAGACCCATACGAGCAGTACTTC
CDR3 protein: CASSLVGTDPYEQYF

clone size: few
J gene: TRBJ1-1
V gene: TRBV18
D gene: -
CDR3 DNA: TGTGCCAGCTCACCTGGGAACACTGAAGCTTTCTTT
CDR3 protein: CASSPGNTEAFF

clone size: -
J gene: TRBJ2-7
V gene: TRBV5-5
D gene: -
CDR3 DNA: TGTGCCAGCAGCTGGGCGGGTGCGGGGCACCTATTC
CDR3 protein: CASSWAGAGHLF

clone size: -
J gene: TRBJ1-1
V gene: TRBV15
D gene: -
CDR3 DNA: TGTGCCACCAGCAGCGGATCGTACGGGACAAAAGCTTTCTTT
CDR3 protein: CATSSGSYGTKAFF

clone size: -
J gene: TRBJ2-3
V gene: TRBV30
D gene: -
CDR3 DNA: TGTGCCTGGCAACTGGCCGAAACGCAGTATTTT
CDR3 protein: CAWQLAETQYF

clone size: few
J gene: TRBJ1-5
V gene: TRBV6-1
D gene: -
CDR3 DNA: TGTGCCAGCAGTGAAGGCAGGGGTAATCAGCCCCAGCATTTT
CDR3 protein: CASSEGRGNQPQHF

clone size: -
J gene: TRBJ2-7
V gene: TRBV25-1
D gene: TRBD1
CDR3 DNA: TGTGCCAGCAGTGATGCCCCCGGGACAGGGGGCTCCTACGAGCAGTACTTC
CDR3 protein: CASSDAPGTGGSYEQYF

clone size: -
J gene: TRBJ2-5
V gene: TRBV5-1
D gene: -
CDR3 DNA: TGCGCCAGCAGTCGCATGGCGGGACAAGAGACCCAGTACTTC
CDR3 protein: CASSRMAGQETQYF

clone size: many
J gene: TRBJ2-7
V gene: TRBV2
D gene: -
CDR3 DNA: TGTGCCAGCAGTGAAAATTACGGGGACGAGCAGTACTTC
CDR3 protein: CASSENYGDEQYF

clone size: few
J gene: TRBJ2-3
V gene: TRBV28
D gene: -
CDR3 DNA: TGTGCCAGCAGTCCCTCTTTTGGGCGCACAGATACGCAGTATTTT
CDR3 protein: CASSPSFGRTDTQYF

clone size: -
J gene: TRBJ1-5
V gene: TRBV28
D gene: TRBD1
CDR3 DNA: TGTGCCAGCATTGGAGGTGGGACAGGGGGGAATCAGCCCCAGCATTTT
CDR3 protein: CASIGGGTGGNQPQHF

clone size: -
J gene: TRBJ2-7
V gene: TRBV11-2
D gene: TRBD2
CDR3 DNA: TGTGCCAGCAGCTTAGGGTCTAGCGGGAGGGCGAAGCAGTACTTC
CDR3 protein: CASSLGSSGRAKQYF